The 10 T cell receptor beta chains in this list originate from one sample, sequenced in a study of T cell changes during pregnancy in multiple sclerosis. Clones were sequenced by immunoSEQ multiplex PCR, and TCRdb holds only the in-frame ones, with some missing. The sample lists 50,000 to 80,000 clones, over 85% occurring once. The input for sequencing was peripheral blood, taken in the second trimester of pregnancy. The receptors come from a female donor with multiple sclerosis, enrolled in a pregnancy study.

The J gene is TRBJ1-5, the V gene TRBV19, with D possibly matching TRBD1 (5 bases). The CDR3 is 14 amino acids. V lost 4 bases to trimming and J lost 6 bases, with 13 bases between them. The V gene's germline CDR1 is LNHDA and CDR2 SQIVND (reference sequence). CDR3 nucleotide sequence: TGTGCCAGTAGTAAGCCGGGGGTCGGTCAGCCCCAGCATTTT. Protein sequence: CASSKPGVGQPQHF.

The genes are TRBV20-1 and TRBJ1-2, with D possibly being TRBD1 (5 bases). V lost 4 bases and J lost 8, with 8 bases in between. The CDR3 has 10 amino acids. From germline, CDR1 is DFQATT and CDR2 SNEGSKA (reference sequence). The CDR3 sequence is CSATTGGYTF. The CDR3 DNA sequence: TGCAGTGCTACAACAGGAGGCTACACCTTC.

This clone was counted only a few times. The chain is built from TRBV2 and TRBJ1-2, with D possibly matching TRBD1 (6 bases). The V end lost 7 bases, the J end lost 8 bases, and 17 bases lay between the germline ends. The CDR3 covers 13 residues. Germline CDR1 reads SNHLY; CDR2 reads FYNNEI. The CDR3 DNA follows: TGTGCCAGCATGCAGGGGCCCTCGAAGGGCTACACCTTC. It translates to CASMQGPSKGYTF.

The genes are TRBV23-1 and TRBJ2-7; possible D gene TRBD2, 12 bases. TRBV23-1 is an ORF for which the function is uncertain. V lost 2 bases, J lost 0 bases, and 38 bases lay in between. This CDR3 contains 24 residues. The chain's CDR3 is CASSQQKAGTGGLAGLFSSYEQYF. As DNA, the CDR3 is TGCGCCAGCAGTCAACAAAAAGCCGGGACAGGGGGACTAGCGGGCCTTTTTTCCTCCTACGAGCAGTACTTC.

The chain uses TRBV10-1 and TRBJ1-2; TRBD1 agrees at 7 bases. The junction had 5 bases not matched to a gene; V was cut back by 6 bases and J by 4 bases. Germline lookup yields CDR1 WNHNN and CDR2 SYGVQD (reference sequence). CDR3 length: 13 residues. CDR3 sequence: CASSDDRVYGYTF. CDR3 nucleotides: TGCGCCAGCAGCGATGACAGGGTCTATGGCTACACCTTC.

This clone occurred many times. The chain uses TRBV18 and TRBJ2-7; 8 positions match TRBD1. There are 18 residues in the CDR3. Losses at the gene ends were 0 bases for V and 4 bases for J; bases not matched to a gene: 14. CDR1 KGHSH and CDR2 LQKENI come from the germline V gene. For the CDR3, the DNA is TGTGCCAGCTCACCACCAGTACGGACAGGGATTGAATTGTACGAGCAGTACTTC. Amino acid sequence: CASSPPVRTGIELYEQYF.

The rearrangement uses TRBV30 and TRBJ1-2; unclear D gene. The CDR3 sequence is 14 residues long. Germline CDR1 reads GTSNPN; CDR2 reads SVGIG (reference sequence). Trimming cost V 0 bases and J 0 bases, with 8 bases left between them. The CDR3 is CAWSVHTANYGYTF. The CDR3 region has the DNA TGTGCCTGGAGTGTTCACACCGCTAACTATGGCTACACCTTC. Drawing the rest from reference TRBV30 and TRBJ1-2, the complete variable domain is SQTIHQWPATLVQPVGSPLSLECTVEGTSNPNLYWYRQAAGRGLQLLFYSVGIGQISSEVPQNLSASRPQDRQFILSSKKLLLSDSGFYLCAWSVHTANYGYTFGSGTRLTVV.

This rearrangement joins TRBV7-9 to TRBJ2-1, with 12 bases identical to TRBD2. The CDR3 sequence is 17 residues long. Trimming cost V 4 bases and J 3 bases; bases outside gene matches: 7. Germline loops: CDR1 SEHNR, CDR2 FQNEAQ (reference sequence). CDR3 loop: CASSSLTSGSVYNEQFF. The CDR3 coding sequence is TGTGCCAGCAGCTCCCTGACTAGCGGGAGTGTCTACAATGAGCAGTTCTTC.

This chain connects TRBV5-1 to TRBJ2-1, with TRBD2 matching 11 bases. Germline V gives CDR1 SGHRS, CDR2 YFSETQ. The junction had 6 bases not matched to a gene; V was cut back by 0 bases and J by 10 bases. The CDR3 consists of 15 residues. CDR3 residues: CASSLELAGGWEQFF. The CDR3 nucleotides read TGCGCCAGCAGCTTGGAGCTAGCGGGAGGATGGGAGCAGTTCTTC.

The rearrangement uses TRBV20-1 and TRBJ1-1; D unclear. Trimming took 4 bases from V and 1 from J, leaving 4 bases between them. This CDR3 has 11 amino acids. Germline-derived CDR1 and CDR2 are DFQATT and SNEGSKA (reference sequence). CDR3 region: CSANRNTEAFF. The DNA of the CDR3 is TGCAGTGCTAACAGGAACACTGAAGCTTTCTTT.